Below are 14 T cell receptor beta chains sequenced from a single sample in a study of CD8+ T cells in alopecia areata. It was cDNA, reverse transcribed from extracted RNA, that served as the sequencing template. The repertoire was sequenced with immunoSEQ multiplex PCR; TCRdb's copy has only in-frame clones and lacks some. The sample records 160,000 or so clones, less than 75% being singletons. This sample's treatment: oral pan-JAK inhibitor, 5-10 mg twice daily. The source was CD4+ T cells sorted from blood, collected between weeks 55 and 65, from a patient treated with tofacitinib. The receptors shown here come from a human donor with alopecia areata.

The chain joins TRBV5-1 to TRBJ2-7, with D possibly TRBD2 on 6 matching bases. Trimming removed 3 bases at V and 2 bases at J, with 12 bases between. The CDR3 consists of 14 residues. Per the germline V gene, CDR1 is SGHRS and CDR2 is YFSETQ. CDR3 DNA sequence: TGCGCCAGCAGCTCCGCGGGGAGACCCTACGAGCAGTACTTC. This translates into CASSSAGRPYEQYF.

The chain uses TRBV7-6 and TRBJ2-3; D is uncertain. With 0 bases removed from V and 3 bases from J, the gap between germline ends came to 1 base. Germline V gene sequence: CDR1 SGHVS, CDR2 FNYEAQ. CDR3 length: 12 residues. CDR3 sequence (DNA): TGTGCCAGCAGCTTAGCTACAGATACGCAGTATTTT. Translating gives CASSLATDTQYF.

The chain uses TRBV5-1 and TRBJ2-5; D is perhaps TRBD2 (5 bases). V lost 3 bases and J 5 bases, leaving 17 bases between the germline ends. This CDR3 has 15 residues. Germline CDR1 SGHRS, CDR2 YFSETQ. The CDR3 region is CASSSRPASWETQYF. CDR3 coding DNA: TGCGCCAGCAGCTCCCGGCCAGCTAGCTGGGAGACCCAGTACTTC.

CDR3 sequence: CASKLAGTQGGIQYF. In DNA, the CDR3 is TGTGCCAGCAAACTAGCGGGGACACAGGGGGGCATTCAGTACTTC. The chain recombines TRBV2 with TRBJ2-4; 10 bases map to TRBD2. With 7 bases clipped from V and 9 bases from J, the junction kept 12 bases outside the gene matches. Germline CDR1 reads SNHLY; CDR2 reads FYNNEI. There are 15 residues in the CDR3.

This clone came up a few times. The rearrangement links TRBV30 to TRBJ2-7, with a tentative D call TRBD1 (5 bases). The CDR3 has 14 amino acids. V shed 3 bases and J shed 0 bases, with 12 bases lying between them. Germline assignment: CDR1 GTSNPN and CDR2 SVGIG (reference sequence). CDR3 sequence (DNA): TGTGCCTGGAGCAGCGAGCAGGGCTCCTACGAGCAGTACTTC. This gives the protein CAWSSEQGSYEQYF.

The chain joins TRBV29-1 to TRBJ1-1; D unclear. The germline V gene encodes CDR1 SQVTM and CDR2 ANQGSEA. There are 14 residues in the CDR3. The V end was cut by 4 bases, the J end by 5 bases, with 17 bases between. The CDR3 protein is CSVGTGARGTEAFF. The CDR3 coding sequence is TGCAGCGTTGGGACTGGAGCACGAGGGACTGAAGCTTTCTTT.

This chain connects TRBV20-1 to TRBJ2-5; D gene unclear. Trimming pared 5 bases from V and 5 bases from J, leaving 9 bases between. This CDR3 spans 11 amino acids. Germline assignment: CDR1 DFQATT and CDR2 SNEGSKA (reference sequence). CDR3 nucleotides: TGCAGTGCTCTGGGTCCGGAGACCCAGTACTTC. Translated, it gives CSALGPETQYF.

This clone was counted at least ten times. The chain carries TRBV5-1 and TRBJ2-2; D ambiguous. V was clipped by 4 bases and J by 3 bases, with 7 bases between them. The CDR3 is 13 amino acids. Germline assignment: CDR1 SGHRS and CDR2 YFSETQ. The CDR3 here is CASSLTHTGELFF. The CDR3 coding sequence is TGCGCCAGCAGCCTGACACACACCGGGGAGCTGTTTTTT.

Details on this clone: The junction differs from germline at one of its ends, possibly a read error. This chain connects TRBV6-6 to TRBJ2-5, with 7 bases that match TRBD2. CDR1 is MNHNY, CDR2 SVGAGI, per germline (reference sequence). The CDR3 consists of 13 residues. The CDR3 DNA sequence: TGTGCCAGCAGTAACTCCGGGGGGAAAGCCCAGTACTTC. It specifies CASSNSGGKAQYF.

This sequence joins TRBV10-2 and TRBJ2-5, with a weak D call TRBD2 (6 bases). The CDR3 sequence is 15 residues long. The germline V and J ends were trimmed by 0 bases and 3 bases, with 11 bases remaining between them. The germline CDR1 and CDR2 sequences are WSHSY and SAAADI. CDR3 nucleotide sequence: TGCGCCAGCAGTGAGTCGACGGGGGTGGAAGAGACCCAGTACTTC. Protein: CASSESTGVEETQYF.

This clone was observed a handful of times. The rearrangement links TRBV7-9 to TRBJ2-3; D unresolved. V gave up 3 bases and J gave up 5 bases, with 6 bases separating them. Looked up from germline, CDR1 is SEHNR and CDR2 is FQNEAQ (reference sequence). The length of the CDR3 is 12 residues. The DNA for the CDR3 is TGTGCCAGCAGCTTCTCGGGAGATACGCAGTATTTT. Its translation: CASSFSGDTQYF.

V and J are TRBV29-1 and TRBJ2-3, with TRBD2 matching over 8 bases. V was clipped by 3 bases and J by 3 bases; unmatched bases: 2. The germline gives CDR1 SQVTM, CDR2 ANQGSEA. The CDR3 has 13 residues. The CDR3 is CSVEGTRTDTQYF. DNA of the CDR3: TGCAGCGTTGAGGGGACTAGGACAGATACGCAGTATTTT.

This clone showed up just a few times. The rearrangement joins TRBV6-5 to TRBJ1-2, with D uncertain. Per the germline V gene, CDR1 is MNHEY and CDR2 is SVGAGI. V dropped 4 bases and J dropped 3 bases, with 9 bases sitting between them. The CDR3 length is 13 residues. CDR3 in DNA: TGTGCCAGCAGTTCCACGGGGTACTATGGCTACACCTTC. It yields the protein CASSSTGYYGYTF.

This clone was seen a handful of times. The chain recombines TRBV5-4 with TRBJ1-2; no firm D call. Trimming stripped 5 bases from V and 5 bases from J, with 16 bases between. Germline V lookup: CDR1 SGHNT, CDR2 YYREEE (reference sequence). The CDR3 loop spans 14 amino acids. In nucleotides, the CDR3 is TGTGCCAGCAGTCTGGAAGGAGGGCGGTATGGCTACACCTTC. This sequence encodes CASSLEGGRYGYTF.